Described below is a single T cell receptor beta chain sequence and its context. This sample is part of a study of blood T cell repertoires in COVID-19. Turning to the study itself: Researchers got acute and convalescent COVID-19 samples from the United States, Italy and Spain.

The CDR3 is 14 amino acids. CDR1 is SGHTA and CDR2 is FQGNSA in the germline V gene. V trimming: 0 bases; J trimming: 4 bases; junction bases outside the gene matches: 2. Some clones are missing from TCRdb's copy, which holds only in-frame ones; the method was immunoSEQ multiplex PCR. In the table there are 80,000 or so clones, roughly nine tenths of which are singletons. This receptor was taken from a man over 45 with acute or convalescent COVID-19. Material: peripheral blood. The chain recombines TRBV7-2 with TRBJ2-5; 7 bases line up with TRBD2. The CDR3 DNA is TGTGCCAGCAGCTTAGCAGGGGAGGGAGAGACCCAGTACTTC. Translated: CASSLAGEGETQYF.